These T cell receptor beta chains were read from a single sample in a study of CD8+ T cells in alopecia areata. The table came from immunoSEQ multiplex PCR; TCRdb's copy has only in-frame clones and leaves some out. The data show 150,000 or so clones, under 70% seen once. The material was CD4+ T cells sorted from blood, obtained at week 4, from a patient treated with tofacitinib. Source of these receptors: a human donor with alopecia areata. CDR3s include the opening cysteine and the closing phenylalanine or tryptophan. D genes are given only for firm matches. Rows give clone size only sometimes, using once, few, many, or a class for an expanded clone.

TGCAGCGTTGGGGGGAGGATTACTGAAGCTTTCTTT	CSVGGRITEAFF	NA	TRBV29-1	TRBJ1-1	NA
TGTGCCAGCAGCGGACAGGGGATGGACGAGCAGTACTTC	CASSGQGMDEQYF	TRBD1	TRBV7-9	TRBJ2-7	few
TGTGCCAGCAGCTTACTGGGCATGACCAAAAACATTCAGTACTTC	CASSLLGMTKNIQYF	NA	TRBV7-9	TRBJ2-4	NA
TGTGCCAGCAGCCCTCGGGGGGACGGAGGGTATGGCTACACCTTC	CASSPRGDGGYGYTF	NA	TRBV5-4	TRBJ1-2	once
TGTGCTAGCAGCCACCTTAGCGCAGATACGCAGTATTTT	CASSHLSADTQYF	NA	TRBV7-7	TRBJ2-3	NA
TGTGCCAGCAGCCGGACAGGGATTAATGAAAAACTGTTTTTT	CASSRTGINEKLFF	TRBD1	TRBV27	TRBJ1-4	NA
TGCAGTGCTAGAGTTGCAGATACGCAGTATTTT	CSARVADTQYF	NA	TRBV20-1	TRBJ2-3	once
TGTGCCACTAGGCGGACTCCCCTCACCGAGCAGTACTTC	CATRRTPLTEQYF	NA	TRBV25-1	TRBJ2-7	NA
TGTGCCAGCAGCCAAGGGGTAGGGACAGAATACGAGCAGTACTTC	CASSQGVGTEYEQYF	TRBD1	TRBV14	TRBJ2-7	once
TGTGCCAGCCGACCCCAGGGGGTCTATGGCTACACCTTC	CASRPQGVYGYTF	TRBD1	TRBV27	TRBJ1-2	once
TGCGCCAGCAGTGACACTGGCGGACCCTTCTACAATGAGCAGTTCTTC	CASSDTGGPFYNEQFF	NA	TRBV10-2	TRBJ2-1	NA
TGCAGCGTTGAGATCGGGGTCCCCAATCAGCCCCAGCATTTT	CSVEIGVPNQPQHF	NA	TRBV29-1	TRBJ1-5	NA
TGTGCCTGGAGTAAGGGGAATAAGCACGAGCAGTACTTC	CAWSKGNKHEQYF	NA	TRBV30	TRBJ2-7	NA
TGTGCCAGCAGTACTCTCAGTGAGCAGTTCTTC	CASSTLSEQFF	NA	TRBV2	TRBJ2-1	NA
TGTGCCAGTAAAATCGGGACAGGGATGGGGGAGCAGTACTTC	CASKIGTGMGEQYF	TRBD1	TRBV19	TRBJ2-7	NA
TGTGCCAGCAGTTTACTGCCGGTCCAACCGGGGACTGAAGCTTTCTTT	CASSLLPVQPGTEAFF	NA	TRBV27	TRBJ1-1	NA
TGTGCCATCGGGAGGCTAGCGGGGGAGGATGAGCAGTTCTTC	CAIGRLAGEDEQFF	TRBD2	TRBV10-3	TRBJ2-1	few